The 21 T cell receptor beta chains below all came from one sample that was sequenced in a study of siplizumab effects on memory and regulatory T cells. This table comes from immunoSEQ multiplex PCR, and its TCRdb copy is limited to in-frame clones, with some not included. The sample yields about 100,000 clones, about 91% seen once. The sample taken for sequencing was CD4+ T cells sorted from blood. The source is a human donor in good health. Some clones in this sample may be carry-over from other donors' samples.

This sequence joins TRBV29-1 and TRBJ2-3; D perhaps matches TRBD2 (7 bases). Germline V lookup: CDR1 SQVTM, CDR2 ANQGSEA. Trimming took off 3 bases at V and 6 bases at J, with 10 bases between the two ends. The length of the CDR3 is 12 residues. The CDR3 coding sequence is TGCAGCGTTGACGGGGGGCCGGATACGCAGTATTTT. Protein product: CSVDGGPDTQYF.

This chain joins TRBV28 and TRBJ2-7, with D unclear. The V and J ends lost 6 bases and 3 bases respectively, with 12 bases between them. In germline, CDR1 is MDHEN, CDR2 SYDVKM. The CDR3 totals 13 residues. The CDR3 reads CASRKPKFYEQYF. The CDR3 DNA follows: TGTGCCAGCAGAAAGCCAAAGTTCTACGAGCAGTACTTC.

This chain links TRBV18 with TRBJ2-7; 9 bases fit TRBD1. Germline CDR1 is KGHSH and CDR2 is LQKENI. This CDR3 is 16 amino acids long. The junction had 7 bases not matched to a gene; V was cut back by 4 bases and J by 0 bases. The CDR3 coding sequence is TGTGCCAGCTCACTAAGGGGGACAGGGTCCTCCTACGAGCAGTACTTC. Residues: CASSLRGTGSSYEQYF.

This clone was counted between two and nine times. CDR3 coding DNA: TGTGCCAGCAGCTCCCCAGTGTGGGGGCTCACTGAAGCTTTCTTT. Its translation: CASSSPVWGLTEAFF. V is TRBV5-4 and J is TRBJ1-1, with a weak D call TRBD1 (6 bases). Germline V lookup: CDR1 SGHNT, CDR2 YYREEE (reference sequence). Between the trimmed V and J ends, which lost 3 bases and 4 bases, there was a span of 16 bases. This CDR3 is built from 15 residues. Supplemented by reference TRBV5-4 and TRBJ1-1, the full variable domain reads ETGVTQSPTHLIKTRGQQVTLRCSSQSGHNTVSWYQQALGQGPQFIFQYYREEENGRGNFPPRFSGLQFPNYSSELNVNALELDDSALYLCASSSPVWGLTEAFFGQGTRLTVV.

The chain uses TRBV6-6 and TRBJ1-3, with D perhaps matching TRBD1 (5 bases). V shed 7 bases and J shed 0 bases, with 10 bases lying between them. The CDR3 has 14 amino acids. CDR1 is MNHNY, CDR2 SVGAGI, per germline (reference sequence). This CDR3 is CASKRGGSGNTIYF. The DNA for the CDR3 is TGTGCCAGCAAACGGGGGGGCTCTGGAAACACCATATATTTT.

Remarks on this clone: Other DNA sequences in this sample translate to the same CDR3. This sequence joins TRBV29-1 and TRBJ1-1; D may be TRBD1 (5 bases). The CDR3 is made up of 12 amino acids. Looked up from germline, CDR1 is SQVTM and CDR2 is ANQGSEA. V dropped 6 bases and J dropped 4 bases, with 12 bases sitting between them. The CDR3 DNA reads as TGCAGCGTCGAGGGAGGGGCCACTGAAGCTTTCTTT. Its protein product is CSVEGGATEAFF.

This clone appeared a single time. The CDR3 region is CASSGTVYSNQPQHF. CDR3 bases: TGTGCCAGCAGCGGGACAGTCTATAGCAATCAGCCCCAGCATTTT. This sequence joins TRBV6-6 and TRBJ1-5; TRBD1 matches at 7 bases. CDR3 size: 15 residues. Germline-derived CDR1 and CDR2 are MNHNY and SVGAGI (reference sequence). After removal of 6 bases from V and 0 bases from J, the junction contained 5 bases not matched to a gene.

The J gene is TRBJ1-5, the V gene TRBV6-5, with D possibly being TRBD1 (6 bases). The CDR3 is made up of 14 amino acids. The germline V gene has CDR1 MNHEY and CDR2 SVGAGI. V lost 0 bases, J lost 7 bases, and 10 bases lay in between. The CDR3 loop is CASSYSWGGQPQHF. CDR3 nucleotides: TGTGCCAGCAGTTACTCGTGGGGGGGCCAGCCCCAGCATTTT.

The CDR3 sequence is CASSSDRHEQYF. CDR3 nucleotides: TGTGCCAGCAGCTCTGACAGGCACGAGCAGTACTTC. The rearrangement uses TRBV11-2 and TRBJ2-7, with D possibly being TRBD1 (6 bases). The V end lost 4 bases, the J end lost 5 bases, and 9 bases lay between the germline ends. Per the germline V gene, CDR1 is SGHAT and CDR2 is FQNNGV. The CDR3 is made up of 12 amino acids.

This clone is a singleton in its sample. As DNA, the CDR3 is TGTGCCAGCAGCTTCAAGGGGACAGGGGGCGACTATGGCTACACCTTC. Translating it yields CASSFKGTGGDYGYTF. The rearrangement links TRBV5-8 to TRBJ1-2; 12 bases line up with TRBD1. CDR1 is SGHTS and CDR2 is YDEGEE in the germline V gene. The CDR3 extends over 16 amino acids. Trimming took 2 bases from V and 3 from J; bases not matched to a gene: 5.

The chain joins TRBV29-1 to TRBJ1-3; D is uncertain. Trimming removed 2 bases from V and 4 bases from J, with 3 bases in between. Germline V CDR1 and CDR2: SQVTM, ANQGSEA. The length of the CDR3 is 11 residues. CDR3 in amino acids: CSVELGNTIYF. The CDR3 DNA is TGCAGCGTTGAATTGGGAAACACCATATATTTT.

This rearrangement joins TRBV18 to TRBJ1-2, with 9 bases matching TRBD1. V lost 1 base to trimming and J lost 0 bases; unmatched junction nucleotides: 3. CDR3 size: 16 residues. CDR1 KGHSH and CDR2 LQKENI come from the germline V gene. The CDR3 coding sequence is TGTGCCAGCTCACCACGGGGACAGGGAGCTAACTATGGCTACACCTTC. Translated, it gives CASSPRGQGANYGYTF.

The V call is TRBV18, the J call TRBJ2-1, with TRBD2 identical over 12 bases. The CDR3 is 15 amino acids. Germline V gene sequence: CDR1 KGHSH, CDR2 LQKENI. Germline trimming cut 5 bases from V and 9 bases from J; bases unmatched to any gene: 8. CDR3 sequence: CASSSTSGRLSEQFF. Written as DNA, the CDR3 is TGTGCCAGCTCAAGTACTAGCGGGAGGCTAAGTGAGCAGTTCTTC.

The rearrangement links TRBV5-1 to TRBJ1-1, with D possibly being TRBD1 (5 bases). Trimming pared 0 bases from V and 0 bases from J, leaving 9 bases between. CDR3 length: 15 amino acids. Germline V lookup: CDR1 SGHRS, CDR2 YFSETQ. The CDR3 loop reads CASSLGTTMNTEAFF. In nucleotides, the CDR3 is TGCGCCAGCAGCTTGGGGACAACCATGAACACTGAAGCTTTCTTT. Drawing the rest from reference TRBV5-1 and TRBJ1-1, the complete variable domain is KAGVTQTPRYLIKTRGQQVTLSCSPISGHRSVSWYQQTPGQGLQFLFEYFSETQRNKGNFPGRFSGRQFSNSRSEMNVSTLELGDSALYLCASSLGTTMNTEAFFGQGTRLTVV.

This chain links TRBV6-5 with TRBJ2-4; possible D gene TRBD2, 6 bases. Trimming left V 5 bases short and J 3 bases short, with 11 bases between. Germline lookup yields CDR1 MNHEY and CDR2 SVGAGI. The CDR3 contains 14 residues. The CDR3 nucleotides read TGTGCCAGCAGTAGGGACTCCTACAAAAACATTCAGTACTTC. It specifies CASSRDSYKNIQYF.

This rearrangement joins TRBV19 to TRBJ2-7; D is undetermined. There are 13 residues in the CDR3. Trimming shortened V by 6 bases and J by 3 bases, and 12 bases separated the two germline ends. Germline loops: CDR1 LNHDA, CDR2 SQIVND (reference sequence). This CDR3 reads CASSGASYYEQYF. The DNA for the CDR3 is TGTGCCAGTAGCGGCGCCAGCTACTACGAGCAGTACTTC.

This chain links TRBV9 with TRBJ2-2, with D uncertain. Germline CDR1 reads SGDLS; CDR2 reads YYNGEE. The V gene lost 5 bases and the J gene lost 1 base, with 6 bases spanning the gap. The CDR3 consists of 13 residues. DNA of the CDR3: TGTGCCAGCAGTAGAGAGAACACCGGGGAGCTGTTTTTT. Protein: CASSRENTGELFF.

This clone was detected only a few times. The chain joins TRBV7-6 to TRBJ1-2, with TRBD1 matching 8 bases. CDR3 length: 15 residues. CDR1 SGHVS and CDR2 FNYEAQ come from the germline V gene. Germline trimming cut 5 bases from V and 3 bases from J; bases unmatched to any gene: 8. The CDR3 here is CASSVGQGGDYGYTF. CDR3 nucleotides: TGTGCCAGCAGCGTAGGACAGGGAGGGGACTATGGCTACACCTTC.

This chain joins TRBV5-4 and TRBJ2-6; perhaps TRBD2 as D (5 bases). The CDR3 has 15 amino acids. Germline V CDR1 and CDR2: SGHNT, YYREEE (reference sequence). Between the trimmed V and J ends, which lost 4 bases and 2 bases, there was a span of 10 bases. The CDR3 spells CASSGGLPGANVLTF. DNA for the CDR3: TGTGCCAGCAGCGGAGGCCTTCCTGGGGCCAACGTCCTGACTTTC.

The chain joins TRBV5-6 to TRBJ2-5; a weak D match, TRBD1 (6 bases). V was shortened by 3 bases and J by 1 base, with 13 bases between the two germline ends. Germline CDR1 reads SGHDT; CDR2 reads YYEEEE. The CDR3 loop spans 15 amino acids. CDR3 coding DNA: TGTGCCAGCAGCTGGGGACCACAGGGCCAAGAGACCCAGTACTTC. This gives the protein CASSWGPQGQETQYF.

This sequence joins TRBV7-8 and TRBJ1-1; tentatively, D is TRBD1 (6 bases). Germline-derived CDR1 and CDR2 are SGHVS and FQNEAQ. Trimming stripped 4 bases from V and 11 bases from J, with 20 bases between. This CDR3 has 14 residues. CDR3 residues: CASSSRDTHLGAFF. The CDR3 DNA sequence: TGTGCCAGCAGCTCGCGGGACACCCACCTGGGGGCTTTCTTT.